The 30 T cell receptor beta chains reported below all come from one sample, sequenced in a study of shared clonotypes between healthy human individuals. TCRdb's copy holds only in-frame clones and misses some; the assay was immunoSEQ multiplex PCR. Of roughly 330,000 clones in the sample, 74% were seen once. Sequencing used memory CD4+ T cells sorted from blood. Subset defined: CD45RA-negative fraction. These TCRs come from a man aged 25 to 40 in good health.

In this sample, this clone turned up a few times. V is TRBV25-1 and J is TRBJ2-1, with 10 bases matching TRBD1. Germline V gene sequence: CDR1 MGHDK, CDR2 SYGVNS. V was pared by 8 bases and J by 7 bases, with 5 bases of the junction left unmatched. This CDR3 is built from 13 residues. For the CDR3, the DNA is TGTGCCAGCCGGGACAGGGGAAAGAATGAGCAGTTCTTC. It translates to CASRDRGKNEQFF.

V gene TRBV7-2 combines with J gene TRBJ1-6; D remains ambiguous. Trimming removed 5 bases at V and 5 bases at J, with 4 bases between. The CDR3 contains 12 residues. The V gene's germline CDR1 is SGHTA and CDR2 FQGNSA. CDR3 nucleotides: TGTGCCAGCAGCGCCAATAATTCACCCCTCCACTTT. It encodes CASSANNSPLHF. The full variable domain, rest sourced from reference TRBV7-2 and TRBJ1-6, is GAGVSQSPSNKVTEKGKDVELRCDPISGHTALYWYRQSLGQGLEFLIYFQGNSAPDKSGLPSDRFSAERTGGSVSTLTIQRTQQEDSAVYLCASSANNSPLHFGNGTRLTVT.

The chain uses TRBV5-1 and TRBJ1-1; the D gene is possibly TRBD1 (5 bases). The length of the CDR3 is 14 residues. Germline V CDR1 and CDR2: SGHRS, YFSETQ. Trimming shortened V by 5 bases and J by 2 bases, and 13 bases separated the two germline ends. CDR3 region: CASSHDSSNTEAFF. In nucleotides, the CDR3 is TGCGCCAGCAGTCATGACAGTTCTAACACTGAAGCTTTCTTT.

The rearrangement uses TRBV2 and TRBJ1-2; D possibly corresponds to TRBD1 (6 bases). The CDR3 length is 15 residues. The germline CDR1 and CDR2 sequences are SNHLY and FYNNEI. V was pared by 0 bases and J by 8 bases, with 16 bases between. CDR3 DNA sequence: TGTGCCAGCAGTGAAGCGGGGTGGACAGCCGGGGGCTACACCTTC. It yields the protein CASSEAGWTAGGYTF.

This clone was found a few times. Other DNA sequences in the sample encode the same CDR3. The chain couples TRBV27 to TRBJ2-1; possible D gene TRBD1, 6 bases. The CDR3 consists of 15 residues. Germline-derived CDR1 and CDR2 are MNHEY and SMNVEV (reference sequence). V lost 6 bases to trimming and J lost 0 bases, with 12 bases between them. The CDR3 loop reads CASSLRGSSYNEQFF. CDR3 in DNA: TGTGCCAGCAGCCTCAGGGGAAGCTCCTACAATGAGCAGTTCTTC.

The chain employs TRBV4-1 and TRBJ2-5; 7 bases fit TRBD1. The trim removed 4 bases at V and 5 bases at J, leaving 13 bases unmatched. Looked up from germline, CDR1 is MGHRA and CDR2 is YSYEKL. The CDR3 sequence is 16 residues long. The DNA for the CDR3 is TGCGCCAGCAGCCCCACCCTTCGACAGGGTGGCGAGACCCAGTACTTC. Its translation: CASSPTLRQGGETQYF.

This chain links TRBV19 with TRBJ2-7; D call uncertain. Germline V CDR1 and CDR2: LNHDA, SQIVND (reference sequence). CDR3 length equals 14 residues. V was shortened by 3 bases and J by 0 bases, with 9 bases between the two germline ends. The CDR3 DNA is TGTGCCAGTAGTATGGACCCTAGCTCCTACGAGCAGTACTTC. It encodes CASSMDPSSYEQYF.

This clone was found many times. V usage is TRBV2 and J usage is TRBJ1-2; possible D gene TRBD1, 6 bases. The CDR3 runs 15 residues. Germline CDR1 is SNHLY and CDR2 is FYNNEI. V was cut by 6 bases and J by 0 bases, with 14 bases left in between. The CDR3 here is CASSDTGLSNYGYTF. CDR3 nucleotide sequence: TGTGCCAGCAGCGACACAGGGTTATCTAACTATGGCTACACCTTC.

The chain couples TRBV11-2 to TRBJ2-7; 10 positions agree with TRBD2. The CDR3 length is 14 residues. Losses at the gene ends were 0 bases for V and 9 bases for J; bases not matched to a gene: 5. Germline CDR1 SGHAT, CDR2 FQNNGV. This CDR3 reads CASSLDELAGPQYF. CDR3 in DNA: TGTGCCAGCAGCTTAGATGAACTAGCGGGGCCGCAGTACTTC.

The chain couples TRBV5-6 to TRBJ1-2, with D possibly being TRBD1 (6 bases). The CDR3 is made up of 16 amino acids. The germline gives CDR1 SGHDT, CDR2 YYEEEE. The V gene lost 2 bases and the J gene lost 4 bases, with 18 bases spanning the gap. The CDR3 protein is CASSLPTGGGLYGYTF. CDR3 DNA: TGTGCCAGCAGCTTACCGACAGGAGGAGGGCTCTATGGCTACACCTTC.

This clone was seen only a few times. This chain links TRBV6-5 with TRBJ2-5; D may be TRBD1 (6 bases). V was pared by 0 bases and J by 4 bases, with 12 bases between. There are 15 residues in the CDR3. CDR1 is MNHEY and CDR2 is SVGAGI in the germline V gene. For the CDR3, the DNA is TGTGCCAGCAGTTACTCGAGGGGGTCCGGAGAGACCCAGTACTTC. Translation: CASSYSRGSGETQYF.

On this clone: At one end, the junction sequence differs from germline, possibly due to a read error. CDR3 bases: TGTGCCAGCAGCTCCTACGCCGGGACAGGTGATCACTTC. This translates into CASSSYAGTGDHF. This sequence joins TRBV11-2 and TRBJ2-7; 8 positions agree with TRBD1. Germline values: CDR1 SGHAT, CDR2 FQNNGV. This CDR3 is 13 amino acids long.

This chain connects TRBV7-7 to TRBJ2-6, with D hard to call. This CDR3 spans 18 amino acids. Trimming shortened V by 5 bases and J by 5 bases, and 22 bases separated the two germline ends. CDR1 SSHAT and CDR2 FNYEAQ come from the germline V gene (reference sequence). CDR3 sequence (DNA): TGTGCCAGCAGCCTAAGATGTAAGCCACAAAGTCGGGCCAACGTCCTGACTTTC. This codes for CASSLRCKPQSRANVLTF.

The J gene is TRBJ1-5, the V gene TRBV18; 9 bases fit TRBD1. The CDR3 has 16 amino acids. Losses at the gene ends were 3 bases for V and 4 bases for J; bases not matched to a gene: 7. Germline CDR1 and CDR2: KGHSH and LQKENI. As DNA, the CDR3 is TGTGCCAGCTCACCCATACCGGGACAGGGTAATCAGCCCCAGCATTTT. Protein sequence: CASSPIPGQGNQPQHF.

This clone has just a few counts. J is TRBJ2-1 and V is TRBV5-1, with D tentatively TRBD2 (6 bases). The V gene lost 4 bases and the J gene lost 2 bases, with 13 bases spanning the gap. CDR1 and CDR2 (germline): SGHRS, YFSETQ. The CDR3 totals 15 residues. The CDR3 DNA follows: TGCGCCAGCAGCCCTCGGGAGTTAGCCTACAATGAGCAGTTCTTC. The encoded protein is CASSPRELAYNEQFF.

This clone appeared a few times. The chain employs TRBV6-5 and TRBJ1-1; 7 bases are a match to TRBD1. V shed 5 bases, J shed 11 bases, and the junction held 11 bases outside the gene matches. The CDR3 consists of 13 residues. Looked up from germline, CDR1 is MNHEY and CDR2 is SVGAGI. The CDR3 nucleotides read TGTGCCAGCAGTACCACAGGGGCGAGGCATGCTTTCTTT. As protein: CASSTTGARHAFF.

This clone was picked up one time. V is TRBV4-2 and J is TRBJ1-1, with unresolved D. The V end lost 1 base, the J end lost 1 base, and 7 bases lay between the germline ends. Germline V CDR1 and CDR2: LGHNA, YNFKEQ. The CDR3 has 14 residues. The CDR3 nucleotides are TGTGCCAGCAGCCAAGGCCACAAGAACACTGAAGCTTTCTTT. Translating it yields CASSQGHKNTEAFF.

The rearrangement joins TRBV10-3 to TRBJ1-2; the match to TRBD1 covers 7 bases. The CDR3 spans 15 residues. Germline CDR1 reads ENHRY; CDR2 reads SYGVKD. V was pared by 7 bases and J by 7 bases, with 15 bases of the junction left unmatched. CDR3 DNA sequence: TGTGCCATCACTAGCATAGGGGGCAGTGTCGGTGGCTACACCTTC. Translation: CAITSIGGSVGGYTF.

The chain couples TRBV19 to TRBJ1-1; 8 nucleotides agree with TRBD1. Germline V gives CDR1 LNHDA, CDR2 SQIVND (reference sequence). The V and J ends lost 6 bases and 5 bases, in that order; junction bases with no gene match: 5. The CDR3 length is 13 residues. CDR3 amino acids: CASSPTGGTEAFF. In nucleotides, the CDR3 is TGTGCCAGTAGCCCCACAGGGGGAACTGAAGCTTTCTTT.

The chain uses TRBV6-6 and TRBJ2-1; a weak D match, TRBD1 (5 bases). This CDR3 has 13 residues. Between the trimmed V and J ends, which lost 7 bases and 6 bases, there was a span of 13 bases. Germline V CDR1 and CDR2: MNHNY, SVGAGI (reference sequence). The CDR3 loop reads CASKLDSLNEQFF. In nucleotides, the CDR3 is TGTGCCAGCAAACTTGACAGTCTCAATGAGCAGTTCTTC.

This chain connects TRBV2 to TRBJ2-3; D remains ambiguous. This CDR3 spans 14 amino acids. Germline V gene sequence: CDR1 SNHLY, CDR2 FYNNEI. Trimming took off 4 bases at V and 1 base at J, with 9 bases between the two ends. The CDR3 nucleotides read TGTGCCAGCAGTGCCCTACTCCGCACAGATACGCAGTATTTT. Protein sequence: CASSALLRTDTQYF.

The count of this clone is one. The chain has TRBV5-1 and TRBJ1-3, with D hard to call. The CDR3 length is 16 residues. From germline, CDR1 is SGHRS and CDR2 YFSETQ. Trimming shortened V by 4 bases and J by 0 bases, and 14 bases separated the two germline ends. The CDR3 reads CASSPPGGFSGNTIYF. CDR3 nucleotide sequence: TGCGCCAGCAGCCCCCCCGGAGGCTTCTCTGGAAACACCATATATTTT.

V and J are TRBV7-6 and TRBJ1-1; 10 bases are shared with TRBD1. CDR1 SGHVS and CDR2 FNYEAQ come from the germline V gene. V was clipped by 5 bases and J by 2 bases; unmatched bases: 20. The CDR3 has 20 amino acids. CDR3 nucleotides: TGTGCCAGCAGCCATTATGGGGACAGGGGTCCCCACAAACCAAACACTGAAGCTTTCTTT. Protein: CASSHYGDRGPHKPNTEAFF.

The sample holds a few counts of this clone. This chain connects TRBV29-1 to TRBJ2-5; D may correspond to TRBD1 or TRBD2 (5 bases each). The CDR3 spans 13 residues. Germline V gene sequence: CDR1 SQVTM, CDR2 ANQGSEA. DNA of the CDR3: TGCATCAGATCAGAGCAGGGAGAAGAGACCCAGTACTTC. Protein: CIRSEQGEETQYF.

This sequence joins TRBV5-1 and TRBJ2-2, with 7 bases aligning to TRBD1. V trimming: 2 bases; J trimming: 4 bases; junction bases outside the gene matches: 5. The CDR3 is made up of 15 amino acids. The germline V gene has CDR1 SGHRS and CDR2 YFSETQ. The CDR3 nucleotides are TGCGCCAGCAGCTTTGGGACAGCGCTCACCGGGGAGCTGTTTTTT. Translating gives CASSFGTALTGELFF.

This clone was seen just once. The CDR3 region is CASSPIRSTDTQYF. CDR3 in DNA: TGTGCCAGCAGCCCGATACGGAGCACAGATACGCAGTATTTT. The V gene is TRBV7-2, the J gene TRBJ2-3; no definite D call. The CDR3 has 14 amino acids. V was clipped by 5 bases and J by 0 bases, with 9 bases between them. The germline V gene has CDR1 SGHTA and CDR2 FQGNSA.

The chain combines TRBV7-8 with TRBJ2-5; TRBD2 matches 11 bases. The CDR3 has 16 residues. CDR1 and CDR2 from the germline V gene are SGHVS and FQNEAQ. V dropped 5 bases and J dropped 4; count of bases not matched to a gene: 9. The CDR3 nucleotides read TGTGCCAGCAGCGAGAATAGCGGGAGGGCGGCAGAGACCCAGTACTTC. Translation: CASSENSGRAAETQYF.

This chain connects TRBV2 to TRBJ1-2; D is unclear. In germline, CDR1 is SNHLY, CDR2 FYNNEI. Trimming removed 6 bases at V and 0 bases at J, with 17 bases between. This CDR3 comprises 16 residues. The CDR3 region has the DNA TGTGCCAGCAGCGACTTCTGGGTGGCCGCTAACTATGGCTACACCTTC. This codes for CASSDFWVAANYGYTF. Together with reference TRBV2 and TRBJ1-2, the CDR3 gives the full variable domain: EPEVTQTPSHQVTQMGQEVILRCVPISNHLYFYWYRQILGQKVEFLVSFYNNEISEKSEIFDDQFSVERPDGSNFTLKIRSTKLEDSAMYFCASSDFWVAANYGYTFGSGTRLTVV.

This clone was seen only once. DNA for the CDR3: TGTGCCAGCAGCTCACCCGGGACTAGCGGGAGCCCTGAGCAGTTCTTC. It is translated as CASSSPGTSGSPEQFF. The chain employs TRBV7-9 and TRBJ2-1, with 14 bases lining up with TRBD2. The germline CDR1 and CDR2 sequences are SEHNR and FQNEAQ (reference sequence). V was pared by 4 bases and J by 9 bases, with 8 bases of the junction left unmatched. The CDR3 loop spans 16 amino acids.

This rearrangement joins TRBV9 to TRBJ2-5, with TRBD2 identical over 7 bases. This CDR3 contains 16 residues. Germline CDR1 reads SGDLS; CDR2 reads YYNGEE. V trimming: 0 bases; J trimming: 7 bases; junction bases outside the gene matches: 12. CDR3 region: CASSVAKRGAVLTQYF. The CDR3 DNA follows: TGTGCCAGCAGCGTAGCGAAGCGGGGAGCGGTTCTGACCCAGTACTTC.